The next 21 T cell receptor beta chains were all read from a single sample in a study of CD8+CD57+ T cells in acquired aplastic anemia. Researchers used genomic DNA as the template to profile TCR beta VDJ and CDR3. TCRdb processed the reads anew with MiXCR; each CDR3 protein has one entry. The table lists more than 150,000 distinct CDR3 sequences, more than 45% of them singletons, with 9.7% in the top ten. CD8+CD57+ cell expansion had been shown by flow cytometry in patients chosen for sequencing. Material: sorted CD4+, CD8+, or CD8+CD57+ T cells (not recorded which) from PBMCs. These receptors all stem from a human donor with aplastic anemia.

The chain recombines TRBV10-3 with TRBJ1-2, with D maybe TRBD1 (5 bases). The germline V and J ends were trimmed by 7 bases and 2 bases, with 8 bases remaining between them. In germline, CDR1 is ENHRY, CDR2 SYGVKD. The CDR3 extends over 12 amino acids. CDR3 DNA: TGTGCCATCACCGGGACCAACTATGGCTACACCTTC. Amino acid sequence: CAITGTNYGYTF.

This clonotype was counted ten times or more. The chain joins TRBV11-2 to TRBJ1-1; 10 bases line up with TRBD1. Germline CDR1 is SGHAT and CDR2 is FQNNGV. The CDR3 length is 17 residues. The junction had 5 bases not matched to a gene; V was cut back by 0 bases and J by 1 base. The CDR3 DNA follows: TGTGCCAGCAGCTTAGAGGACAGGGGGTGGACGAACACTGAAGCTTTCTTT. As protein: CASSLEDRGWTNTEAFF.

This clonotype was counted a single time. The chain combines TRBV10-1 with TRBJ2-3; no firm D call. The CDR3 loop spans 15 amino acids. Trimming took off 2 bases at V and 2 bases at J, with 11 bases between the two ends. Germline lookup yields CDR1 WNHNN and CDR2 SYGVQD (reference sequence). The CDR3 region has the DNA TGCGCCAGCAGTGAGACAAGGACCTCCACAGATACGCAGTATTTT. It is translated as CASSETRTSTDTQYF.

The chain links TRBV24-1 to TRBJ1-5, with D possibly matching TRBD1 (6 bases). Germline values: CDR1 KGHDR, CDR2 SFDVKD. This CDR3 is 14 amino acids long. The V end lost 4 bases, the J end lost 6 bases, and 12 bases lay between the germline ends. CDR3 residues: CATSEAGEGQPQHF. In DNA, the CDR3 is TGTGCCACCAGTGAGGCAGGGGAGGGTCAGCCCCAGCATTTT.

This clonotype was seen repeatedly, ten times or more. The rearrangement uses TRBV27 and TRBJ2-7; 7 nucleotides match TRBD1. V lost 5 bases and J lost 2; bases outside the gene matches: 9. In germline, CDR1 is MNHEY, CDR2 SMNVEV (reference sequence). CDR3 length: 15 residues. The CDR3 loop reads CASSPHERGPYEQYF. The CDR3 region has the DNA TGTGCCAGCAGTCCGCACGAAAGGGGGCCCTACGAGCAGTACTTC.

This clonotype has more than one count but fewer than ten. CDR3 protein: CAISDAGEETQYF. In DNA form, the CDR3 reads TGTGCCATCAGTGATGCGGGGGAAGAGACCCAGTACTTC. The J gene is TRBJ2-5, the V gene TRBV10-3; 7 bases line up with TRBD2. Germline CDR1 and CDR2: ENHRY and SYGVKD. CDR3 length equals 13 residues. Trimming took 3 bases from V and 3 from J; bases not matched to a gene: 1.

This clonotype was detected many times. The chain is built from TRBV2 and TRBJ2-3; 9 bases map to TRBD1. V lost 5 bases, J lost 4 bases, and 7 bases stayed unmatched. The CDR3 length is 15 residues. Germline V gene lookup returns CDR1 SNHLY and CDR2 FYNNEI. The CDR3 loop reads CASSQSGTGSDTQYF. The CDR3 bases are TGTGCCAGCAGTCAATCCGGGACAGGGTCAGATACGCAGTATTTT.

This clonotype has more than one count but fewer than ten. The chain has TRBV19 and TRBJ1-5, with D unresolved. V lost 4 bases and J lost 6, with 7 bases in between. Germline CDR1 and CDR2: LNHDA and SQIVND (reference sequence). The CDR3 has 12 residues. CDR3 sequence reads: CASSNQVQPQHF. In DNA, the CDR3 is TGTGCCAGTAGTAACCAAGTTCAGCCCCAGCATTTT.

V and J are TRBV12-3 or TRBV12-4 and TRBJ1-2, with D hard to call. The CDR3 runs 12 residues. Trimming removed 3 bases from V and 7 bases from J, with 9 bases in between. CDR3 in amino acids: CASSLLGSGYTF. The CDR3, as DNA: TGTGCCAGCAGTTTGTTAGGTTCTGGCTACACCTTC.

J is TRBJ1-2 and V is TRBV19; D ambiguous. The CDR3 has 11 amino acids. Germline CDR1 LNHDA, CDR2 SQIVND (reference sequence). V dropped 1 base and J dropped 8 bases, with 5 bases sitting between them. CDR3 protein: CASSIGGGYTF. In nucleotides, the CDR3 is TGTGCCAGTAGTATAGGAGGGGGCTACACCTTC.

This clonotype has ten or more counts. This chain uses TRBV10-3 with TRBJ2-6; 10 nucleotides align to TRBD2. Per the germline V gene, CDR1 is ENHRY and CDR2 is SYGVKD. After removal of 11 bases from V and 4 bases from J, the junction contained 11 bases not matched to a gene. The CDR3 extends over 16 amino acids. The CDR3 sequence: CASSGLAGVGANVLTF. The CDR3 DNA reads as TGTGCCTCCTCTGGCCTAGCGGGAGTGGGGGCCAACGTCCTGACTTTC.

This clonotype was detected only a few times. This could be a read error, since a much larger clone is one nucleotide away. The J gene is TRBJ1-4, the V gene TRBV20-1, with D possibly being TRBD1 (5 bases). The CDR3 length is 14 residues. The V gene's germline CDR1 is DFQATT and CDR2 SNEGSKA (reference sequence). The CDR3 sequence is CSAGDMVGDEKLFF. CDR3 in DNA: TGCAGTGCTGGAGATATGGTAGGGGACGAAAAACTGTTTTTT.

CDR3 amino acids: CASRYQETGGNTIYF. The CDR3 DNA is TGTGCCAGCAGGTATCAAGAGACAGGAGGAAACACCATATATTTT. The chain carries TRBV2 and TRBJ1-3; TRBD1 might be the D (6 bases). The germline V and J ends were trimmed by 6 bases and 4 bases, with 16 bases remaining between them. Germline CDR1 SNHLY, CDR2 FYNNEI. This CDR3 is built from 15 residues.

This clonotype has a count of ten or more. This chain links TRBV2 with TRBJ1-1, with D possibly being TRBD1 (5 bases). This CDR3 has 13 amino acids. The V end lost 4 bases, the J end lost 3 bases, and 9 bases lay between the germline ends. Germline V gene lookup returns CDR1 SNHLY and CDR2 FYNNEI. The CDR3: CASSAEGYTEAFF. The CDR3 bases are TGTGCCAGCAGTGCCGAGGGGTACACTGAAGCTTTCTTT.

CDR3 DNA: TGTGCCAGCAGCGTAGGAGGGGACAGGGTATCCTATGGCTACACCTTC. Translated, it gives CASSVGGDRVSYGYTF. The rearrangement joins TRBV9 to TRBJ1-2; 9 nucleotides align to TRBD1. The V segment lost 0 bases and the J segment 4 bases; nucleotides outside the gene matches: 7. Germline CDR1 SGDLS, CDR2 YYNGEE. The CDR3 has 16 residues.

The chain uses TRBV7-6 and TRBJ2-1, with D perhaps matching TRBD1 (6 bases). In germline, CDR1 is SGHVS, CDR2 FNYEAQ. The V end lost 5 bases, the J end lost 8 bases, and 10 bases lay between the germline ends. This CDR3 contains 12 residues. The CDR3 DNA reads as TGTGCCAGCAGCCCCGAGGGGGATGAGCAGTTCTTC. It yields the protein CASSPEGDEQFF.

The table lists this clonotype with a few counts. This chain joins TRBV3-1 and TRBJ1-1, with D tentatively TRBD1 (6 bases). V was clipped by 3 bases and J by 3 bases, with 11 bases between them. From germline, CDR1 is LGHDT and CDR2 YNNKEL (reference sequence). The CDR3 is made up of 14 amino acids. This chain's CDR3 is CASSHLPGDTEAFF. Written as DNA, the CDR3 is TGTGCCAGCAGCCACCTACCAGGGGACACTGAAGCTTTCTTT.

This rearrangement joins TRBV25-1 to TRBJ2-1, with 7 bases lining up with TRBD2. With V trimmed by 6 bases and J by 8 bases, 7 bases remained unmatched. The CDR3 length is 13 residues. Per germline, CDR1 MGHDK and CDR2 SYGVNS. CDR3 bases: TGTGCCAGCAGGGAACTAGCGATTCATGAGCAGTTCTTC. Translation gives CASRELAIHEQFF.

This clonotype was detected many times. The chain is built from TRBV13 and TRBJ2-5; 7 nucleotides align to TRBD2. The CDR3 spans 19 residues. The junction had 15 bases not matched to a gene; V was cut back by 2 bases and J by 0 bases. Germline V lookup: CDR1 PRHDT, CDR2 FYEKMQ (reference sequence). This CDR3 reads CASSLLKGLADLYQETQYF. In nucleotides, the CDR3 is TGTGCCAGCAGCTTATTAAAAGGGCTAGCGGACTTGTACCAAGAGACCCAGTACTTC.

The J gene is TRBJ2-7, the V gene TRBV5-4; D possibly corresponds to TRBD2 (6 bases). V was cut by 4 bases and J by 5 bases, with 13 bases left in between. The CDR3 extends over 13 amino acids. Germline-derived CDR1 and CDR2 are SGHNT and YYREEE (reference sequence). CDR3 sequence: CASSPTSKHEQYF. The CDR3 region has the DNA TGTGCCAGCAGCCCCACTAGCAAACACGAGCAGTACTTC.

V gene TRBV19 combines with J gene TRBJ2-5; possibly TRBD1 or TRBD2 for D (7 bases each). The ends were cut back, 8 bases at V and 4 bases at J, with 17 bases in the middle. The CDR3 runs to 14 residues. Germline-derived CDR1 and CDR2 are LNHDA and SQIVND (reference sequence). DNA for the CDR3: TGTGCCAGTTCAAGACAGGGAGGGAGAGAGACCCAGTACTTC. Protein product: CASSRQGGRETQYF. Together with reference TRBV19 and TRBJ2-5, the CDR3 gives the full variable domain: DGGITQSPKYLFRKEGQNVTLSCEQNLNHDAMYWYRQDPGQGLRLIYYSQIVNDFQKGDIAEGYSVSREKKESFPLTVTSAQKNPTAFYLCASSRQGGRETQYFGPGTRLLVL.